What follows are 32 T cell receptor beta chains derived from one specimen sequenced in a study of T cells in Graves' hyperthyroidism and ophthalmopathy. RNA transcripts yielded amplified TCR beta CDR3 regions. A set of HTBI primers served as the primers for a first-round RT-PCR of the TCR CDR3. From the multiplex PCR reads, TCRdb called clonotypes with MiXCR, one entry per CDR3 protein. The table includes about 840,000 distinct CDR3 sequences, around 38% detected once. Sequenced input: blood. Receptors were obtained from a man aged 18 to 29 with Graves' hyperthyroidism.

Ten or more counts support this clonotype. The V call is TRBV7-8, the J call TRBJ2-7; possibly TRBD2 for D (5 bases). This CDR3 comprises 13 residues. Per the germline V gene, CDR1 is SGHVS and CDR2 is FQNEAQ. Trimming shortened V by 5 bases and J by 3 bases, and 11 bases separated the two germline ends. The CDR3 loop is CASSTRRVYEQYF. CDR3 coding DNA: TGTGCCAGCAGCACTCGGCGGGTCTACGAGCAGTACTTC.

This clonotype was picked up many times. The chain couples TRBV6-5 to TRBJ1-4; D possibly corresponds to TRBD1 (5 bases). Trimming cost V 0 bases and J 10 bases, with 9 bases left between them. This CDR3 is 13 amino acids long. Per germline, CDR1 MNHEY and CDR2 SVGAGI. CDR3 region: CASSYSGGVKLFF. The DNA for the CDR3 is TGTGCCAGCAGTTACTCGGGAGGGGTAAAACTGTTTTTT.

The rearrangement joins TRBV7-9 to TRBJ1-2, with D perhaps matching TRBD1 (5 bases). The CDR3 is made up of 12 amino acids. CDR1 and CDR2 from the germline V gene are SEHNR and FQNEAQ (reference sequence). The V gene lost 8 bases and the J gene lost 8 bases, with 15 bases spanning the gap. CDR3 coding DNA: TGTGCCAGCTCACGACCAGGGCGAGGCTACACCTTC. It yields the protein CASSRPGRGYTF.

In this sample, this clonotype turned up many times. This chain connects TRBV15 to TRBJ1-5; D remains ambiguous. The CDR3 totals 14 residues. Trimming took 1 base from V and 6 from J, leaving 10 bases between them. Germline V gene lookup returns CDR1 LNHNV and CDR2 YYDKDF (reference sequence). The CDR3 DNA is TGTGCCACCAGCAGAGTCGGCAGATCTCAGCCCCAGCATTTT. Protein product: CATSRVGRSQPQHF.

Ten or more counts support this clonotype. The J gene is TRBJ1-1, the V gene TRBV9; D gene ambiguous. The CDR3 runs to 14 residues. V was pared by 3 bases and J by 1 base, with 10 bases between. Germline V gene lookup returns CDR1 SGDLS and CDR2 YYNGEE. For the CDR3, the DNA is TGTGCCAGCAGCGCTCCCCGGGGGAACACTGAAGCTTTCTTT. Translated: CASSAPRGNTEAFF.

This clonotype was recorded a few times. The CDR3 spells CASSVGETGGSEQYF. CDR3 coding DNA: TGTGCCAGCAGCGTAGGAGAAACAGGGGGCAGCGAGCAGTACTTC. V is TRBV9 and J is TRBJ2-7, with TRBD1 matching 9 bases. V shed 0 bases, J shed 6 bases, and the junction held 7 bases outside the gene matches. CDR1 is SGDLS, CDR2 YYNGEE, per germline. This CDR3 contains 15 residues.

V usage is TRBV7-6 and J usage is TRBJ2-6; TRBD1 matches at 9 bases. The junction had 7 bases not matched to a gene; V was cut back by 3 bases and J by 4 bases. This CDR3 is 17 amino acids long. Germline CDR1 and CDR2: SGHVS and FNYEAQ. The CDR3 is CASSFPGTGIGANVLTF. Written as DNA, the CDR3 is TGTGCCAGCAGCTTTCCCGGGACAGGGATCGGGGCCAACGTCCTGACTTTC.

This clonotype was counted ten times or more. This chain uses TRBV7-2 with TRBJ1-5; weak D call: TRBD1 (5 bases). This CDR3 spans 14 amino acids. Trimming took off 4 bases at V and 11 bases at J, with 18 bases between the two ends. Germline V gene lookup returns CDR1 SGHTA and CDR2 FQGNSA. Here the CDR3 DNA reads TGTGCCAGCAGCTATGCGGGGGAATCAGCGGCCCAGCATTTT. This sequence encodes CASSYAGESAAQHF.

This clonotype was seen ten or more times. The V and J genes are TRBV12-3 or TRBV12-4 and TRBJ1-5; 9 bases line up with TRBD1. Losses at the gene ends were 6 bases for V and 6 bases for J; bases not matched to a gene: 6. The CDR3 extends over 14 amino acids. The CDR3: CASRPTGGGQPQHF. Here the CDR3 DNA reads TGTGCCAGCAGGCCTACAGGGGGCGGTCAGCCCCAGCATTTT.

This clonotype has just a few counts. This rearrangement joins TRBV12-3 or TRBV12-4 to TRBJ1-5; 10 bases fit TRBD1. V lost 2 bases, J lost 6 bases, and 1 base stayed unmatched. There are 14 residues in the CDR3. DNA for the CDR3: TGTGCCAGCAGTTTATGGACAGGGGGTCAGCCCCAGCATTTT. Translated: CASSLWTGGQPQHF.

The chain combines TRBV19 with TRBJ1-1; D gene uncertain. The CDR3 totals 17 residues. Germline V gene data show CDR1 as LNHDA and CDR2 as SQIVND (reference sequence). V was shortened by 3 bases and J by 1 base, with 18 bases between the two germline ends. CDR3 sequence (DNA): TGTGCCAGTAGTATTCACGACTTAGGCATGGGGAACACTGAAGCTTTCTTT. It is translated as CASSIHDLGMGNTEAFF.

As to this clonotype: One junction end does not reproduce the germline sequence, and a read error may be involved. V usage is TRBV29-1 and J usage is TRBJ2-6; D is undetermined. The CDR3 has 10 amino acids. CDR1 is SQVTM and CDR2 is ANQGSEA in the germline V gene. The CDR3 sequence: CSVGRNTEAF. The DNA of the CDR3 is TGCAGCGTTGGGCGGAACACTGAGGCTTTC.

This clonotype has just a few counts. The gene calls are TRBV7-2 and TRBJ1-2, with D perhaps matching TRBD1 (6 bases). This CDR3 has 16 residues. Germline CDR1 is SGHTA and CDR2 is FQGNSA. The V end lost 5 bases, the J end lost 8 bases, and 24 bases lay between the germline ends. The CDR3 loop reads CASSPTPPSGAGGYTF. Written as DNA, the CDR3 is TGTGCCAGCAGCCCCACCCCACCCTCGGGGGCAGGCGGCTACACCTTC.

The table lists this clonotype with many counts. The rearrangement uses TRBV15 and TRBJ1-2, with 9 bases that match TRBD1. Unmatched junction bases numbered 1, after V lost 1 base and J lost 4 bases. CDR1 and CDR2 (germline): LNHNV, YYDKDF (reference sequence). This CDR3 has 14 residues. The CDR3 reads CATSRGDRVYGYTF. The CDR3, as DNA: TGTGCCACCAGCAGAGGGGACAGGGTCTATGGCTACACCTTC.

V gene TRBV6-2 or TRBV6-3 combines with J gene TRBJ2-2; D may be TRBD2 (6 bases). The germline gives CDR1 MNHEY, CDR2 SVGEGT. V lost 5 bases and J 4 bases, leaving 11 bases between the germline ends. The CDR3 sequence is 14 residues long. The CDR3 loop is CASSVTSFTGELFF. The CDR3 nucleotides read TGTGCCAGCAGTGTGACTAGTTTCACCGGGGAGCTGTTTTTT.

The sample holds a few counts of this clonotype. The J gene is TRBJ1-4, the V gene TRBV6-1; TRBD1 aligns across 7 bases. The length of the CDR3 is 15 residues. Unmatched junction bases numbered 14, after V lost 6 bases and J lost 10 bases. Germline values: CDR1 MNHNS, CDR2 SASEGT. The CDR3 spells CASRGFRDSFGKLFF. The CDR3 coding sequence is TGTGCCAGCAGGGGATTCCGGGACAGCTTTGGAAAACTGTTTTTT.

This clonotype appeared a few times. The rearrangement uses TRBV5-1 and TRBJ1-2, with D tentatively TRBD1 (6 bases). The CDR3 length is 14 residues. The germline V gene encodes CDR1 SGHRS and CDR2 YFSETQ. Trimming removed 2 bases from V and 2 bases from J, with 10 bases in between. The CDR3 reads CASSFTGINYGYTF. CDR3 nucleotide sequence: TGCGCCAGCAGCTTTACAGGGATCAACTATGGCTACACCTTC.

This chain connects TRBV12-3 or TRBV12-4 to TRBJ1-5; D perhaps matches TRBD1 (5 bases). The CDR3 is 16 residues long. V was pared by 1 base and J by 2 bases, with 12 bases between. The CDR3 is CASSLGRGEGNQPQHF. The DNA for the CDR3 is TGTGCCAGCAGTTTAGGGCGAGGGGAAGGCAATCAGCCCCAGCATTTT.

Of note for this clonotype: Being one base from a much bigger clone, this may be a read error. V and J are TRBV6-1 and TRBJ2-5; D perhaps matches TRBD2 (5 bases). CDR3 length: 11 amino acids. V was pared by 6 bases and J by 4 bases, with 6 bases between. Germline CDR1 and CDR2: MNHNS and SASEGT. Written as DNA, the CDR3 is TGTGCCAGCAGGCGGGCAGAGACCCAGTACTTC. The encoded protein is CASRRAETQYF.

This sequence joins TRBV5-1 and TRBJ2-7; 11 nucleotides agree with TRBD1. Unmatched junction bases numbered 4, after V lost 3 bases and J lost 5 bases. The CDR3 is 14 amino acids. In germline, CDR1 is SGHRS, CDR2 YFSETQ. The CDR3 bases are TGCGCCAGCAGCTGGACAGGGGGCGGGAACGAGCAGTACTTC. Translation: CASSWTGGGNEQYF.

The genes are TRBV12-3 or TRBV12-4 and TRBJ1-1; D is possibly TRBD1 (5 bases). The CDR3 has 10 amino acids. Trimming cost V 3 bases and J 11 bases, with 7 bases left between them. The CDR3: CASSLTVAFF. The CDR3 region has the DNA TGTGCCAGCAGTTTGACAGTTGCTTTCTTT.

In its sample, this clonotype was seen many times. The V gene is TRBV29-1, the J gene TRBJ2-7; TRBD1 might be the D (5 bases). V lost 1 base and J 5 bases, leaving 12 bases between the germline ends. The CDR3 loop spans 13 amino acids. CDR1 and CDR2 from the germline V gene are SQVTM and ANQGSEA. The CDR3 sequence is CSVEGLGVNEQYF. CDR3 coding DNA: TGCAGCGTTGAAGGGTTAGGGGTCAACGAGCAGTACTTC.

The V gene is TRBV7-8, the J gene TRBJ2-7; D is ambiguous. V was pared by 5 bases and J by 5 bases, with 7 bases between. The CDR3 runs 11 residues. The germline gives CDR1 SGHVS, CDR2 FQNEAQ. The DNA of the CDR3 is TGTGCCAGCAGCGATATTCACGAGCAGTACTTC. As protein: CASSDIHEQYF.

The chain joins TRBV7-2 to TRBJ2-7; TRBD2 agrees at 7 bases. The CDR3 spans 15 residues. Germline V gene data show CDR1 as SGHTA and CDR2 as FQGNSA. Trimming removed 5 bases from V and 2 bases from J; junction bases left unmatched: 9. The CDR3 sequence: CASSAVLAPTYEQYF. CDR3 coding DNA: TGTGCCAGCAGCGCCGTACTAGCGCCGACCTACGAGCAGTACTTC.

Details on this clonotype: Since the CDR3 does not end with the conserved phenylalanine or tryptophan, this likely comes from a read error. This chain joins TRBV2 and TRBJ1-1; TRBD1 aligns across 11 bases. Germline V lookup: CDR1 SNHLY, CDR2 FYNNEI. The junction had 4 bases not matched to a gene; V was cut back by 8 bases and J by 2 bases. The CDR3 totals 14 residues. The CDR3 reads CASGTGGRNTEAFI. CDR3 coding DNA: TGTGCCAGCGGGACAGGGGGAAGAAACACTGAAGCTTTCATT.

The chain is built from TRBV7-2 and TRBJ2-7; D gene ambiguous. The CDR3 sequence is 15 residues long. Germline V lookup: CDR1 SGHTA, CDR2 FQGNSA. Trimming left V 5 bases short and J 0 bases short, with 14 bases between. This chain's CDR3 is CASSLLGDYSYEQYF. CDR3 nucleotide sequence: TGTGCCAGCAGCCTTCTTGGCGATTACTCCTACGAGCAGTACTTC.

The V and J genes are TRBV4-1 and TRBJ2-5; TRBD1 matches 8 bases. After removal of 2 bases from V and 5 bases from J, the junction contained 4 bases not matched to a gene. The germline gives CDR1 MGHRA, CDR2 YSYEKL. The CDR3 is made up of 14 amino acids. This CDR3 is CASSQPGGRETQYF. The CDR3 DNA reads TGCGCCAGCAGCCAACCAGGGGGCAGGGAGACCCAGTACTTC.

This clonotype was seen only a few times. The chain's CDR3 is CASSLAGLGQGRRKQYF. CDR3 bases: TGTGCCAGCAGCTTAGCGGGGTTGGGACAGGGGAGGAGGAAGCAGTACTTC. The chain employs TRBV7-2 and TRBJ2-7; 10 bases align to TRBD1. V lost 0 bases to trimming and J lost 8 bases; unmatched junction nucleotides: 13. The CDR3 contains 17 residues. Germline lookup yields CDR1 SGHTA and CDR2 FQGNSA.

The chain joins TRBV20-1 to TRBJ2-7; 7 bases align to TRBD2. Germline lookup yields CDR1 DFQATT and CDR2 SNEGSKA (reference sequence). V dropped 0 bases and J dropped 6; count of bases not matched to a gene: 11. This CDR3 has 15 residues. CDR3 DNA sequence: TGCAGTGCTAGAGATCTGAGGCTAGCTAGCGGCGAGCAGTACTTC. This translates into CSARDLRLASGEQYF.

This sequence joins TRBV7-2 and TRBJ2-7; 7 bases line up with TRBD1. Losses at the gene ends were 2 bases for V and 3 bases for J; bases not matched to a gene: 7. The germline CDR1 and CDR2 sequences are SGHTA and FQGNSA. This CDR3 comprises 15 residues. The CDR3: CASSLSTGTGYEQYF. The DNA of the CDR3 is TGTGCCAGCAGCTTATCGACAGGGACCGGCTACGAGCAGTACTTC.

J is TRBJ1-5 and V is TRBV7-2; TRBD1 matches at 10 bases. The J segment lost 4 bases and the V segment lost 5 bases, leaving 8 bases of the junction unmatched. This CDR3 comprises 16 residues. In germline, CDR1 is SGHTA, CDR2 FQGNSA. CDR3 protein: CASSQTGGVGNQPQHF. The CDR3 DNA reads as TGTGCCAGCAGCCAGACAGGGGGCGTCGGTAATCAGCCCCAGCATTTT.

This chain joins TRBV2 and TRBJ2-7, with 9 bases identical to TRBD2. CDR3 length: 15 amino acids. V dropped 5 bases and J dropped 5; count of bases not matched to a gene: 10. CDR1 and CDR2 (germline): SNHLY, FYNNEI. The CDR3 is CASSYLAGSLNEQYF. The CDR3 nucleotides read TGTGCCAGCAGTTATCTAGCGGGATCCCTCAACGAGCAGTACTTC.